The 17 T cell receptor beta chains presented below share a single source sample, sequenced in a study of CD8+CD57+ T cells in acquired aplastic anemia. Those patients picked for sequencing had displayed CD8+CD57+ cell expansion on flow cytometry. Template material for TCR beta VDJ and CDR3 profiling consisted of genomic DNA. TCRdb recomputed calls from the reads with MiXCR, one row per CDR3 protein. The repertoire consists of some 170,000 distinct CDR3 sequences, with roughly 65% occurring once and the leading ten covering approximately 46%. The sample was sorted CD4+, CD8+, or CD8+CD57+ T cells (not recorded which) from PBMCs. The receptors shown here come from a human donor with aplastic anemia.

The V call is TRBV7-8, the J call TRBJ2-7; D might be TRBD1 (5 bases). This CDR3 is built from 12 residues. Germline CDR1 is SGHVS and CDR2 is FQNEAQ. Trimming removed 5 bases at V and 4 bases at J, with 9 bases between. CDR3: CASSKTDYEQYF. CDR3 DNA: TGTGCCAGCAGCAAGACAGATTACGAGCAGTACTTC.

About this clonotype itself: One end of the junction does not line up with germline, which may come from a read error. This rearrangement joins TRBV5-1 to TRBJ2-5, with D uncertain. Germline CDR1 SGHRS, CDR2 YFSETQ. The CDR3 runs 14 residues. Here the CDR3 reads CASSLAKGRETQYF. The CDR3 DNA reads as TGTGCCAGCAGCTTGGCCAAAGGGCGAGAGACCCAGTACTTC.

The V and J genes are TRBV12-3 or TRBV12-4 and TRBJ2-1; D not certain. V was pared by 5 bases and J by 6 bases, with 11 bases between. The length of the CDR3 is 13 residues. The CDR3 region has the DNA TGTGCCAGCAGTGACCCTAGGTTCAATGAGCAGTTCTTC. Protein: CASSDPRFNEQFF.

The J gene is TRBJ2-2, the V gene TRBV5-1; TRBD2 matches at 12 bases. V lost 3 bases to trimming and J lost 5 bases; unmatched junction nucleotides: 2. The CDR3 covers 15 residues. Germline V gene data show CDR1 as SGHRS and CDR2 as YFSETQ. For the CDR3, the DNA is TGCGCCAGCAGCTCGACTAGCGGGAGTACCGGGGAGCTGTTTTTT. It is translated as CASSSTSGSTGELFF.

This clonotype occurred many times. V gene TRBV13 combines with J gene TRBJ1-3, with D unresolved. CDR1 is PRHDT and CDR2 is FYEKMQ in the germline V gene (reference sequence). The CDR3 spans 14 residues. Trimming took 0 bases from V and 7 from J, leaving 10 bases between them. The CDR3 is CASSLGQLANTIYF. The DNA for the CDR3 is TGTGCCAGCAGCTTAGGCCAGTTGGCTAACACCATATATTTT.

This clonotype came up many times. V gene TRBV12-3 or TRBV12-4 combines with J gene TRBJ2-2; a possible D gene is TRBD1 (5 bases). V lost 5 bases and J lost 2, with 15 bases in between. CDR3 length: 16 residues. The CDR3 DNA sequence: TGTGCCAGCAGTACCCCTCCAGGGTACAACACCGGGGAGCTGTTTTTT. Translation gives CASSTPPGYNTGELFF.

The V call is TRBV30, the J call TRBJ1-1; D gene uncertain. The CDR3 covers 14 residues. The germline V gene has CDR1 GTSNPN and CDR2 SVGIG (reference sequence). The V gene lost 2 bases and the J gene lost 0 bases, with 10 bases spanning the gap. CDR3 residues: CAWSLRGMNTEAFF. The CDR3 DNA follows: TGTGCCTGGAGTCTACGGGGTATGAACACTGAAGCTTTCTTT.

The chain recombines TRBV2 with TRBJ2-7; D may correspond to TRBD1 or TRBD2 (5 bases each). The CDR3 is 12 residues long. Trimming shortened V by 7 bases and J by 3 bases, and 10 bases separated the two germline ends. From germline, CDR1 is SNHLY and CDR2 FYNNEI. CDR3 nucleotides: TGTGCCAGCACTGGGGGTATCTACGAGCAGTACTTC. It yields the protein CASTGGIYEQYF.

On this clonotype itself: The final CDR3 position lacks the conserved phenylalanine or tryptophan, pointing to a likely read error. DNA for the CDR3: TGCAGTGCGACCTGGGAAAGGAACACTGAAGCTTTCCTT. Its translation: CSATWERNTEAFL. The V call is TRBV20-1, the J call TRBJ1-1; D remains unclear. This CDR3 comprises 13 residues. From germline, CDR1 is DFQATT and CDR2 SNEGSKA (reference sequence). V was cut by 6 bases and J by 1 base, with 12 bases left in between.

The gene calls are TRBV7-8 and TRBJ1-6; tentative D call: TRBD1 (5 bases). From germline, CDR1 is SGHVS and CDR2 FQNEAQ. The V end was cut by 5 bases, the J end by 8 bases, with 16 bases between. CDR3 length: 15 amino acids. The CDR3 loop reads CASSPAGRPDSPLHF. The CDR3 coding sequence is TGTGCCAGCAGCCCAGCAGGGCGGCCTGATTCACCCCTCCACTTT.

The rearrangement links TRBV25-1 to TRBJ1-6, with D perhaps TRBD1 (6 bases). Germline lookup yields CDR1 MGHDK and CDR2 SYGVNS. The CDR3 contains 14 residues. V was shortened by 8 bases and J by 0 bases, with 8 bases between the two germline ends. The DNA for the CDR3 is TGTGCCAGCGGGGGCCTCTCCTATAATTCACCCCTCCACTTT. Residues: CASGGLSYNSPLHF.

Note on this clonotype: The CDR3 ends on some other residue instead of the conserved phenylalanine or tryptophan, so this is likely a read error. No DNA is shown, since the ends of the CDR3 on it are uncertain; the CDR3 is the one TCRdb lists. V is TRBV7-9 and J is TRBJ1-1. From germline, CDR1 is SEHNR and CDR2 FQNEAQ (reference sequence). Inclusive of both ends, the CDR3 amounts to 12 amino acids. The CDR3 loop reads CASTGDYTEAFL.

V gene TRBV7-8 combines with J gene TRBJ1-6; tentatively, D is TRBD1 (5 bases). Germline V CDR1 and CDR2: SGHVS, FQNEAQ. Trimming removed 7 bases from V and 7 bases from J, with 11 bases in between. The CDR3 runs 13 residues. CDR3 amino acids: CASKPGGNSPLHF. The CDR3, as DNA: TGTGCCAGCAAACCCGGGGGAAATTCACCCCTCCACTTT.

This sequence joins TRBV20-1 and TRBJ1-1, with D possibly TRBD1 on 5 matching bases. The V gene's germline CDR1 is DFQATT and CDR2 SNEGSKA (reference sequence). Trimming removed 6 bases from V and 4 bases from J, with 33 bases in between. CDR3 length: 19 amino acids. CDR3 protein: CSALPPGLASTDPSTEAFF. The CDR3 region has the DNA TGCAGTGCCCTTCCCCCGGGACTAGCTAGCACAGATCCGTCCACTGAAGCTTTCTTT.

This CDR3 reads CAIGGSGTGDSYEQYF. As DNA, the CDR3 is TGTGCCATCGGGGGGAGTGGGACAGGGGACTCCTACGAGCAGTACTTC. The chain recombines TRBV10-3 with TRBJ2-7; 10 bases fit TRBD1. The V segment lost 8 bases and the J segment 0 bases; nucleotides outside the gene matches: 10. The CDR3 has 16 amino acids. Germline V gene lookup returns CDR1 ENHRY and CDR2 SYGVKD.

The CDR3 nucleotides read TGTGCCACCAGCGACATCTATGGCTACACCTTC. It yields the protein CATSDIYGYTF. The V call is TRBV24-1, the J call TRBJ1-2; the D is unclear. V dropped 7 bases and J dropped 4 bases, with 6 bases sitting between them. The CDR3 sequence is 11 residues long. CDR1 and CDR2 (germline): KGHDR, SFDVKD.

This clonotype has at least ten counts. The rearrangement joins TRBV20-1 to TRBJ1-3; no clear D gene. Germline CDR1 and CDR2: DFQATT and SNEGSKA (reference sequence). V was pared by 0 bases and J by 2 bases, with 11 bases between. The CDR3 runs to 15 residues. The CDR3 DNA reads as TGCAGTGCTAGAGAACCCAGTGCCCCTGGAAACACCATATATTTT. Its translation: CSAREPSAPGNTIYF.